This T cell receptor beta chain originates from a study of early T cells in non-severe SARS-CoV-2 infection. On the study more broadly: Bulk RNA isolated from unsorted whole blood underwent sequencing; chains were not paired.

Per germline, CDR1 SQVTM and CDR2 ANQGSEA. The CDR3 length is 13 residues. Trimming stripped 4 bases from V and 0 bases from J, with 9 bases between. Individual cDNA molecules were tagged with unique molecular identifiers, the study reported. TCRdb re-derived calls from the 5' RACE reads in MiXCR, one entry per CDR3 protein. In the table there are roughly 88,000 distinct CDR3 sequences, 14% of which are singletons. Findings and caveats of the study: Lookups in VDJdb leaned toward anti-spike CD8 responses and missed private and CD4 specificities.

This clonotype was detected a few times. Its antigen is not identified. Sequenced material: whole blood. The rearrangement uses TRBV29-1 and TRBJ1-2; D is unclear. This clonotype originated in an adult who was a healthcare worker with PCR-confirmed SARS-CoV-2 infection or an uninfected control (not recorded which). The CDR3, as DNA: TGCAGCGTTGCTACCCTCCCTAACTATGGCTACACCTTC. Protein product: CSVATLPNYGYTF.